What follows are 14 T cell receptor beta chains derived from one specimen sequenced in a study of beta chain features in type 1 diabetes. Antigens for these TCRs are unknown. The whole isolated RNA underwent reverse transcription, so sequencing captured expressed TCRB transcripts. Method: immunoSEQ multiplex PCR; TCRdb's copy keeps in-frame clones and lacks some. The sample shows some 350,000 clones, 9.6% of them seen only once. Broader study findings: Shortening that was moderate but significant affected the TCRB CDR3s of Type 1 diabetes patients in all four CD4+ subsets.

Input material: central memory CD4+ T cells from blood. The receptors were gathered from a man aged 25-40 years with type 1 diabetes.

This chain connects TRBV18 to TRBJ2-5, with D unresolved. Germline CDR1 and CDR2: KGHSH and LQKENI. V was pared by 0 bases and J by 2 bases, with 7 bases between. The CDR3 runs to 14 residues. The CDR3 nucleotides read TGTGCCAGCTCACCACCGGGCAGACAAGAGACCCAGTACTTC. This sequence encodes CASSPPGRQETQYF.

This clone appeared a few times. The chain recombines TRBV6-6 with TRBJ1-2; a possible D gene is TRBD1 (5 bases). Trimming shortened V by 6 bases and J by 4 bases, and 12 bases separated the two germline ends. CDR3 size: 13 residues. Germline CDR1 is MNHNY and CDR2 is SVGAGI (reference sequence). The CDR3 reads CASSLGGSYGYTF. The CDR3 DNA follows: TGTGCCAGCAGCCTCGGGGGTTCCTATGGCTACACCTTC.

This clone was recorded a few times. The chain carries TRBV7-9 and TRBJ1-5; D uncertain. From germline, CDR1 is SEHNR and CDR2 FQNEAQ (reference sequence). Trimming removed 4 bases at V and 4 bases at J, with 11 bases between. This CDR3 has 14 amino acids. The CDR3 sequence: CASSSREGNQPQHF. For the CDR3, the DNA is TGTGCCAGCAGCTCCCGGGAGGGAAATCAGCCCCAGCATTTT.

This clone was seen many times. The sample carries other DNA sequences with the same CDR3. The chain has TRBV19 and TRBJ2-2, with D perhaps matching TRBD1 (5 bases). The CDR3 is 12 residues long. The V end lost 4 bases, the J end lost 5 bases, and 5 bases lay between the germline ends. Looked up from germline, CDR1 is LNHDA and CDR2 is SQIVND (reference sequence). Here the CDR3 reads CASSTGTGELFF. The CDR3 DNA sequence: TGTGCCAGTAGTACAGGGACCGGGGAGCTGTTTTTT.

The chain recombines TRBV6-5 with TRBJ2-7, with a weak D call TRBD1 (5 bases). Germline values: CDR1 MNHEY, CDR2 SVGAGI. This CDR3 is 13 amino acids long. Trimming stripped 2 bases from V and 4 bases from J, with 9 bases between. CDR3 nucleotides: TGTGCCAGCAGTTACGGCCGGACATACGAGCAGTACTTC. It codes for CASSYGRTYEQYF.

This clone was counted between two and nine times. This chain joins TRBV5-1 and TRBJ2-7, with D perhaps matching TRBD1 (5 bases). The CDR3 is 16 residues long. The germline CDR1 and CDR2 sequences are SGHRS and YFSETQ. Trimming cost V 1 base and J 4 bases, with 18 bases left between them. For the CDR3, the DNA is TGCGCCAGCAGCTTGTTTTTATCGTCGCAGGGATACGAGCAGTACTTC. Encoded protein: CASSLFLSSQGYEQYF.

As for this clone: This sample also contains other DNA sequences that code for the same CDR3. The V gene is TRBV5-1, the J gene TRBJ2-3; D unresolved. CDR1 and CDR2 from the germline V gene are SGHRS and YFSETQ. The CDR3 extends over 14 amino acids. Trimming cost V 2 bases and J 0 bases, with 7 bases left between them. The CDR3 bases are TGCGCCAGCAGCTTACGCGTTAGCACAGATACGCAGTATTTT. This codes for CASSLRVSTDTQYF.

This clone was recorded a few times. V usage is TRBV21-1 and J usage is TRBJ2-2; TRBD1 was called by the table and not checked on the DNA. TRBV21-1 constitutes a pseudogene. The CDR3 has 15 residues. Here the CDR3 DNA reads TGTGCCAGCAGCAAAGAACAGTTTAACACCGGGGAGCTGTTTTTT. Amino acid sequence: CASSKEQFNTGELFF.

Worth noting for this clone: A far larger clone lies a single base away; this is likely a read error. Different DNA sequences within this sample yield the same CDR3. This sequence joins TRBV7-2 and TRBJ2-1; D not certain. The CDR3 is 16 amino acids. Germline CDR1 SGHTA, CDR2 FQGNSA. V lost 5 bases to trimming and J lost 7 bases, with 21 bases between them. The CDR3 spells CASSQDRGWGGNEQFF. The DNA of the CDR3 is TGTGCCAGCAGCCAAGATCGCGGATGGGGTGGGAATGAGCAGTTCTTC.

This clone was counted only a few times. The chain combines TRBV29-1 with TRBJ1-1; D is perhaps TRBD1 (6 bases). Germline loops: CDR1 SQVTM, CDR2 ANQGSEA. Trimming pared 4 bases from V and 4 bases from J, leaving 13 bases between. CDR3 length: 13 amino acids. CDR3 bases: TGCAGCGTTGTAGGGGGAGGGTTCACTGAAGCTTTCTTT. It encodes CSVVGGGFTEAFF.

J is TRBJ1-1 and V is TRBV25-1; TRBD1 aligns across 8 bases. CDR1 and CDR2 (germline): MGHDK, SYGVNS. V lost 5 bases to trimming and J lost 10 bases; unmatched junction nucleotides: 3. This CDR3 has 11 amino acids. The CDR3 loop is CASSRQGRAFF. The CDR3 DNA is TGTGCCAGCAGTCGACAGGGGCGAGCTTTCTTT. Using reference TRBV25-1 and TRBJ1-1 for the parts outside the CDR3, the full variable domain is EADIYQTPRYLVIGTGKKITLECSQTMGHDKMYWYQQDPGMELHLIHYSYGVNSTEKGDLSSESTVSRIRTEHFPLTLESARPSHTSQYLCASSRQGRAFFGQGTRLTVV.

In this sample, this clone turned up a few times. V usage is TRBV29-1 and J usage is TRBJ1-1; D is perhaps TRBD1 (6 bases). Germline assignment: CDR1 SQVTM and CDR2 ANQGSEA. This CDR3 is 14 amino acids long. V was cut by 3 bases and J by 4 bases, with 15 bases left in between. CDR3 nucleotide sequence: TGCAGCGTTGATTATACAGGGAGGGGCACTGAAGCTTTCTTT. Protein product: CSVDYTGRGTEAFF.

In the case of this clone: At the DNA level, this CDR3 is encoded by other sequences in the same sample as well. The chain combines TRBV6-5 with TRBJ2-5; a weak D match, TRBD2 (6 bases). Trimming cost V 0 bases and J 5 bases, with 10 bases left between them. This CDR3 is built from 14 residues. The germline gives CDR1 MNHEY, CDR2 SVGAGI. The CDR3: CASSYSPGSETQYF. In nucleotides, the CDR3 is TGTGCCAGCAGTTACTCTCCCGGGAGCGAGACCCAGTACTTC.

This clone occurred many times. Here the CDR3 DNA reads TGTGCCAGCAGTGGGGACAGGCCCTCCCTCGTCGTCCTGACTTTC. Its protein is CASSGDRPSLVVLTF. The chain employs TRBV2 and TRBJ2-6; the match to TRBD1 covers 8 bases. The CDR3 loop spans 15 amino acids. Germline CDR1 reads SNHLY; CDR2 reads FYNNEI. V was clipped by 4 bases and J by 12 bases; unmatched bases: 11.